The 21 T cell receptor beta chains given below trace back to one sample, sequenced in a study of identical twins. TCRdb itself ran the 5' RACE reads through MiXCR, one entry per CDR3 protein. The sample records about 890,000 distinct CDR3 sequences, roughly an eighth being singletons. These same records also appear under a second study, on yellow fever vaccine responses in identical twins.

What was sequenced was PBMCs. These TCRs come from a woman aged 18-35 years in good health.

This clonotype came up many times. V is TRBV7-2 and J is TRBJ2-1; 9 bases map to TRBD1. CDR3 length: 15 amino acids. Germline CDR1 and CDR2: SGHTA and FQGNSA. With 5 bases clipped from V and 3 bases from J, the junction kept 5 bases outside the gene matches. The CDR3 nucleotides read TGTGCCAGCAGCCGACAGGGGGGGAACTACAATGAGCAGTTCTTC. This gives the protein CASSRQGGNYNEQFF.

The chain has TRBV11-2 and TRBJ2-1; 11 nucleotides agree with TRBD2. CDR1 and CDR2 from the germline V gene are SGHAT and FQNNGV. V dropped 1 base and J dropped 3; count of bases not matched to a gene: 8. This CDR3 region has 18 residues. The chain's CDR3 is CASSLGGSGGAFYNEQFF. As DNA, the CDR3 is TGTGCCAGCAGCTTAGGCGGTAGCGGGGGGGCCTTCTACAATGAGCAGTTCTTC.

V is TRBV5-1 and J is TRBJ2-7; TRBD2 is a possible D gene (6 bases). This CDR3 is 14 amino acids long. Germline CDR1 is SGHRS and CDR2 is YFSETQ. Trimming removed 3 bases at V and 7 bases at J, with 17 bases between. DNA for the CDR3: TGCGCCAGCAGCTACGGCGGGATCGGAGGAGAGCAGTACTTC. It yields the protein CASSYGGIGGEQYF.

The chain uses TRBV20-1 and TRBJ2-1, with D perhaps matching TRBD1 (6 bases). With 3 bases removed from V and 2 bases from J, the gap between germline ends came to 11 bases. The CDR3 runs 14 residues. Germline V lookup: CDR1 DFQATT, CDR2 SNEGSKA (reference sequence). CDR3 amino acids: CSARPRQAYNEQFF. The DNA for the CDR3 is TGCAGTGCTAGGCCGAGACAGGCCTACAATGAGCAGTTCTTC.

The rearrangement links TRBV28 to TRBJ2-7, with D perhaps matching TRBD2 (6 bases). V lost 4 bases and J lost 2, with 18 bases in between. Germline V gene sequence: CDR1 MDHEN, CDR2 SYDVKM. The CDR3 is 16 residues long. CDR3 sequence: CASSSLVGEDPYEQYF. CDR3 sequence (DNA): TGTGCCAGCAGTTCACTGGTGGGGGAGGACCCCTACGAGCAGTACTTC.

V is TRBV27 and J is TRBJ2-1; D might be TRBD2 (5 bases). V lost 7 bases and J lost 2, with 6 bases in between. The CDR3 is 12 amino acids. Germline V lookup: CDR1 MNHEY, CDR2 SMNVEV (reference sequence). The CDR3 region is CASKEAYNEQFF. In DNA, the CDR3 is TGTGCCAGCAAGGAGGCCTACAATGAGCAGTTCTTC.

In this sample, this clonotype turned up a few times. J is TRBJ1-5 and V is TRBV5-4; 9 bases are a match to TRBD1. Germline CDR1 and CDR2: SGHNT and YYREEE (reference sequence). Germline trimming cut 8 bases from V and 4 bases from J; bases unmatched to any gene: 7. There are 14 residues in the CDR3. The CDR3 spells CARRDRVGNQPQHF. The CDR3 coding sequence is TGTGCCAGGCGGGACAGGGTCGGAAATCAGCCCCAGCATTTT.

This clonotype came up many times. This chain connects TRBV29-1 to TRBJ2-1, with TRBD1 identical over 10 bases. This CDR3 has 14 amino acids. The V gene end was trimmed by 4 bases and the J gene end by 7 bases; junction bases not matched to a gene: 7. In germline, CDR1 is SQVTM, CDR2 ANQGSEA. The CDR3 loop is CSVALGTGANEQFF. The CDR3 DNA sequence: TGCAGCGTTGCCCTGGGGACAGGGGCGAATGAGCAGTTCTTC.

In this sample, this clonotype turned up a few times. This rearrangement joins TRBV5-1 to TRBJ2-1; 10 bases are shared with TRBD1. The CDR3 is 15 amino acids. V shed 3 bases and J 9 bases; nucleotides not matched to a gene: 9. Germline values: CDR1 SGHRS, CDR2 YFSETQ. The CDR3: CASSWGTGVRGEQFF. In DNA form, the CDR3 reads TGCGCCAGCAGCTGGGGGACAGGGGTTAGGGGTGAGCAGTTCTTC.

This clonotype was observed a few times. The chain recombines TRBV3-1 with TRBJ2-7; TRBD1 aligns across 9 bases. V shed 2 bases and J 5 bases; nucleotides not matched to a gene: 10. Germline V gene sequence: CDR1 LGHDT, CDR2 YNNKEL (reference sequence). The CDR3 is 16 amino acids. In DNA, the CDR3 is TGTGCCAGCAGCCAACGTCCCGGGACAGGGTACCACGAGCAGTACTTC. Residues: CASSQRPGTGYHEQYF.

This clonotype came up many times. The chain combines TRBV29-1 with TRBJ2-1; D not certain. Germline V gene sequence: CDR1 SQVTM, CDR2 ANQGSEA. The CDR3 runs 13 residues. The V and J ends lost 7 bases and 0 bases respectively, with 10 bases between them. This chain's CDR3 is CSAGPDSYNEQFF. For the CDR3, the DNA is TGCAGCGCGGGCCCGGACTCCTACAATGAGCAGTTCTTC.

V and J are TRBV5-1 and TRBJ2-7, with 11 nucleotides matching TRBD2. The V and J ends lost 1 base and 2 bases, in that order; junction bases with no gene match: 8. This CDR3 has 17 amino acids. In germline, CDR1 is SGHRS, CDR2 YFSETQ. The CDR3 sequence: CASSLRLAGGPTYEQYF. The CDR3 DNA reads as TGCGCCAGCAGCTTGCGCCTAGCGGGAGGCCCGACCTACGAGCAGTACTTC.

In this sample, this clonotype turned up a few times. The V call is TRBV3-1, the J call TRBJ2-4; TRBD1 might be the D (5 bases). Trimming pared 0 bases from V and 2 bases from J, leaving 14 bases between. CDR1 LGHDT and CDR2 YNNKEL come from the germline V gene (reference sequence). CDR3 length: 17 amino acids. The CDR3 protein is CASSQDQIAGSKNIQYF. The CDR3 DNA is TGTGCCAGCAGCCAAGATCAGATCGCAGGGTCCAAAAACATTCAGTACTTC.

This clonotype was seen a handful of times. The chain is built from TRBV5-1 and TRBJ1-1; TRBD1 aligns across 8 bases. Trimming took 0 bases from V and 5 from J; bases not matched to a gene: 9. The CDR3 sequence is 16 residues long. Germline assignment: CDR1 SGHRS and CDR2 YFSETQ. CDR3 DNA: TGCGCCAGCAGCTTGGGGACAGGGAGAGGAGGAACTGAAGCTTTCTTT. This codes for CASSLGTGRGGTEAFF. The variable domain in full, completed from reference TRBV5-1 and TRBJ1-1, reads KAGVTQTPRYLIKTRGQQVTLSCSPISGHRSVSWYQQTPGQGLQFLFEYFSETQRNKGNFPGRFSGRQFSNSRSEMNVSTLELGDSALYLCASSLGTGRGGTEAFFGQGTRLTVV.

This clonotype showed up just a few times. V is TRBV14 and J is TRBJ2-7, with TRBD2 identical over 7 bases. CDR1 SGHDN and CDR2 FVKESK come from the germline V gene. The CDR3 covers 12 residues. V lost 4 bases to trimming and J lost 6 bases; unmatched junction nucleotides: 3. The CDR3 nucleotides are TGTGCCAGCAGCCCTCAGCGGGGCGAGCAGTACTTC. This codes for CASSPQRGEQYF.

This clonotype was counted between two and nine times. CDR3 in amino acids: CAISPDRAKAYF. In DNA, the CDR3 is TGTGCCATCAGCCCCGACAGGGCAAAGGCTTACTTC. This sequence joins TRBV10-3 and TRBJ2-7; TRBD1 matches 7 bases. The V segment lost 6 bases and the J segment 13 bases; nucleotides outside the gene matches: 12. This CDR3 is 12 amino acids long. Germline V gene lookup returns CDR1 ENHRY and CDR2 SYGVKD.

The V and J genes are TRBV6-5 and TRBJ2-5, with D possibly TRBD2 on 5 matching bases. The V and J ends lost 2 bases and 5 bases respectively, with 18 bases between them. Per the germline V gene, CDR1 is MNHEY and CDR2 is SVGAGI. The CDR3 runs to 16 residues. The DNA of the CDR3 is TGTGCCAGCAGTTACGGTACGGGCGGGCTTCGGGAGACCCAGTACTTC. Its translation is CASSYGTGGLRETQYF.

The rearrangement links TRBV5-1 to TRBJ2-1, with a possible D match to TRBD1 (6 bases). Germline V lookup: CDR1 SGHRS, CDR2 YFSETQ. Deletions cut 1 base from V and 8 bases from J, with 16 bases between. The CDR3 has 15 amino acids. This CDR3 is CASSLSTGKQDEQFF. CDR3 nucleotide sequence: TGCGCCAGCAGCTTGTCAACAGGGAAGCAAGATGAGCAGTTCTTC.

This clonotype appeared a few times. The chain recombines TRBV5-8 with TRBJ2-2; tentatively, D is TRBD1 (6 bases). Trimming pared 4 bases from V and 0 bases from J, leaving 13 bases between. Germline loops: CDR1 SGHTS, CDR2 YDEGEE. This CDR3 comprises 16 residues. The CDR3 coding sequence is TGTGCCAGCAGCCAATGGACAGTCGCGAACACCGGGGAGCTGTTTTTT. Protein: CASSQWTVANTGELFF.

This clonotype came up many times. The CDR3: CAIHSGHQRNEQFF. As DNA, the CDR3 is TGTGCCATTCATAGCGGCCATCAAAGGAATGAGCAGTTCTTC. The gene calls are TRBV12-3 or TRBV12-4 and TRBJ2-1; the D gene is possibly TRBD2 (6 bases). The CDR3 covers 14 residues. Trimming removed 10 bases at V and 7 bases at J, with 20 bases between.

This clonotype has only a few counts. Sequence at one end of the junction differs from germline and may be a read error. The chain couples TRBV24-1 to TRBJ2-1, with 9 nucleotides matching TRBD2. Looked up from germline, CDR1 is KGHDR and CDR2 is SFDVKD. The CDR3 length is 13 residues. CDR3 nucleotides: TGTGCCACCAGTGATTTGCCTCCTAGCGGGATAAGGTTC. Translated, it gives CATSDLPPSGIRF.